The 32 T cell receptor beta chains given below trace back to one sample, sequenced in a study of CD8 T cell repertoires and HIV-1 epitope variants. These receptors' antigens are unknown. The protocol was immunoSEQ multiplex PCR, while the TCRdb copy is restricted to in-frame clones and leaves out a portion. The data contain just over 4,000 clones, about two thirds of them singletons. The sequenced material came from cultured CD8+ T cells derived from PBMCs. These receptors came from a male donor with HIV.

This rearrangement joins TRBV27 to TRBJ1-1; D remains ambiguous. The germline V gene encodes CDR1 MNHEY and CDR2 SMNVEV (reference sequence). This CDR3 is 15 amino acids long. V was clipped by 4 bases and J by 2 bases, with 14 bases between them. CDR3 residues: CASSSLFTVNTEAFF. The CDR3, as DNA: TGTGCCAGCAGTTCCCTATTTACAGTAAACACTGAAGCTTTCTTT.

This clone turned up a few times. The chain joins TRBV5-1 to TRBJ2-7; 11 bases agree with TRBD1. The germline V gene has CDR1 SGHRS and CDR2 YFSETQ. The ends lost 0 bases at V and 6 bases at J; junction bases unmatched: 8. The CDR3 extends over 16 amino acids. CDR3 sequence: CASSLDGDRGLGEQYF. CDR3 coding DNA: TGCGCCAGCAGCTTGGATGGGGACAGGGGGTTGGGCGAGCAGTACTTC.

The chain recombines TRBV27 with TRBJ2-1; no clear D. V lost 3 bases and J lost 4, with 4 bases in between. CDR3 length: 12 residues. CDR1 and CDR2 (germline): MNHEY, SMNVEV (reference sequence). CDR3 residues: CASSFGYNEQFF. In DNA, the CDR3 is TGTGCCAGCAGTTTTGGTTACAATGAGCAGTTCTTC.

The chain uses TRBV11-1 and TRBJ1-2; 8 bases fit TRBD1. Germline CDR1 SGHAT, CDR2 FQDESV (reference sequence). V shed 1 base, J shed 4 bases, and the junction held 8 bases outside the gene matches. CDR3 size: 16 residues. DNA of the CDR3: TGTGCCAGCAGCTTAGGAGGGACAGGAACCTTCTATGGCTACACCTTC. The encoded protein is CASSLGGTGTFYGYTF.

The chain recombines TRBV15 with TRBJ2-1, with D perhaps matching TRBD1 (6 bases). Trimming took 0 bases from V and 4 from J, leaving 13 bases between them. The CDR3 length is 16 residues. From germline, CDR1 is LNHNV and CDR2 YYDKDF (reference sequence). In DNA form, the CDR3 reads TGTGCCACCAGCAGAGAGTCACGGGGACAATACAATGAGCAGTTCTTC. This codes for CATSRESRGQYNEQFF.

In this sample, this clone turned up a few times. One end of the junction varies from germline; a read error may be responsible. J is TRBJ1-2 and V is TRBV5-4, with unresolved D. Looked up from germline, CDR1 is SGHNT and CDR2 is YYREEE (reference sequence). The CDR3 extends over 16 amino acids. Here the CDR3 reads CASSQDPPDLDYGYTF. As DNA, the CDR3 is TGCGCCAGCAGCCAAGATCCCCCAGACTTGGACTATGGCTACACCTTC.

The chain carries TRBV28 and TRBJ1-5; D unresolved. Germline V gene data show CDR1 as MDHEN and CDR2 as SYDVKM. The CDR3 spans 17 residues. V gave up 7 bases and J gave up 0 bases, with 19 bases separating them. The CDR3 DNA follows: TGTGCCAGCAATTCGGACGCCTGGCCCTATAGCAATCAGCCCCAGCATTTT. As protein: CASNSDAWPYSNQPQHF.

The chain combines TRBV5-1 with TRBJ1-4; D unresolved. The V gene lost 2 bases and the J gene lost 8 bases, with 16 bases spanning the gap. The CDR3 is 15 amino acids. The V gene's germline CDR1 is SGHRS and CDR2 YFSETQ. Written as DNA, the CDR3 is TGCGCCAGCAGCTTAGGACCAGGAGTATTGGAAAAACTGTTTTTT. It translates to CASSLGPGVLEKLFF.

The table lists this clone with a few counts. This chain connects TRBV5-1 to TRBJ2-7, with D uncertain. V was trimmed by 0 bases and J by 0 bases, leaving 10 bases between them. In germline, CDR1 is SGHRS, CDR2 YFSETQ. The CDR3 has 15 residues. CDR3 sequence: CASSLEVVSSYEQYF. As DNA, the CDR3 is TGCGCCAGCAGCTTGGAGGTCGTTTCCTCCTACGAGCAGTACTTC. Full variable domain (missing parts from reference TRBV5-1 and TRBJ2-7): KAGVTQTPRYLIKTRGQQVTLSCSPISGHRSVSWYQQTPGQGLQFLFEYFSETQRNKGNFPGRFSGRQFSNSRSEMNVSTLELGDSALYLCASSLEVVSSYEQYFGPGTRLTVT.

Worth noting for this clone: An end of the junction does not agree with germline; a read error may underlie this. V is TRBV7-2 and J is TRBJ1-2, with D uncertain. Germline CDR1 reads SGHTA; CDR2 reads FQGNSA. This CDR3 is built from 16 residues. The CDR3 DNA is TGCGCCAGCAGCCAAGATCCCGTCGAACTCGACTATGGCTACACCTTC. It yields the protein CASSQDPVELDYGYTF.

On this clone itself: The germline gene is not matched at one end of the junction; a read error may be the cause. The chain uses TRBV7-3 and TRBJ1-2; the D is unclear. The length of the CDR3 is 16 residues. Germline V gives CDR1 SGHTA, CDR2 FQGTGA. CDR3 loop: CASSQDPPDLDYGYTF. CDR3 coding DNA: TGCGCCAGCAGCCAAGATCCCCCAGACTTGGACTATGGCTACACCTTC. The variable domain in full, completed from reference TRBV7-3 and TRBJ1-2, reads GAGVSQTPSNKVTEKGKYVELRCDPISGHTALYWYRQSLGQGPEFLIYFQGTGAADDSGLPNDRFFAVRPEGSVSTLKIQRTERGDSAVYLCASSQDPPDLDYGYTFGSGTRLTVV.

The chain carries TRBV30 and TRBJ1-3, with D unclear. Between the trimmed V and J ends, which lost 1 base and 0 bases, there was a span of 7 bases. Per the germline V gene, CDR1 is GTSNPN and CDR2 is SVGIG (reference sequence). The CDR3 is 14 residues long. This CDR3 reads CAWSGEFSGNTIYF. The CDR3 nucleotides read TGTGCCTGGAGTGGAGAGTTCTCTGGAAACACCATATATTTT. The complete variable domain, with remaining parts taken from reference TRBV30 and TRBJ1-3, reads SQTIHQWPATLVQPVGSPLSLECTVEGTSNPNLYWYRQAAGRGLQLLFYSVGIGQISSEVPQNLSASRPQDRQFILSSKKLLLSDSGFYLCAWSGEFSGNTIYFGEGSWLTVV.

This chain connects TRBV6-5 to TRBJ2-1; D not resolved. Germline V lookup: CDR1 MNHEY, CDR2 SVGAGI. CDR3 length equals 12 residues. V lost 9 bases to trimming and J lost 3 bases, with 9 bases between them. This CDR3 is CASENDYNEQFF. For the CDR3, the DNA is TGTGCCAGTGAAAATGACTACAATGAGCAGTTCTTC.

The CDR3 loop is CASSQGLNLAKNIQYF. For the CDR3, the DNA is TGCGCCAGCAGCCAAGGTTTAAACTTAGCCAAAAACATTCAGTACTTC. The chain combines TRBV4-1 with TRBJ2-4; D unresolved. Trimming cost V 1 base and J 0 bases, with 10 bases left between them. This CDR3 contains 16 residues. Germline CDR1 and CDR2: MGHRA and YSYEKL.

The V call is TRBV28, the J call TRBJ1-5; 7 bases are shared with TRBD1. The ends lost 6 bases at V and 6 bases at J; junction bases unmatched: 8. Germline CDR1 MDHEN, CDR2 SYDVKM. This CDR3 spans 14 amino acids. The CDR3 nucleotides are TGTGCCAGCAGCATCGAGACAGGGATTCAGCCCCAGCATTTT. Its protein product is CASSIETGIQPQHF. The variable domain in full, with the rest retrieved from reference TRBV28 and TRBJ1-5, is DVKVTQSSRYLVKRTGEKVFLECVQDMDHENMFWYRQDPGLGLRLIYFSYDVKMKEKGDIPEGYSVSREKKERFSLILESASTNQTSMYLCASSIETGIQPQHFGDGTRLSIL.

J is TRBJ2-1 and V is TRBV2, with 8 positions matching TRBD2. Germline CDR1 SNHLY, CDR2 FYNNEI. The CDR3 loop spans 14 amino acids. V shed 6 bases and J 8 bases; nucleotides not matched to a gene: 9. CDR3 protein: CASSNSGMNDEQFF. In DNA, the CDR3 is TGTGCCAGCAGCAATAGCGGGATGAACGATGAGCAGTTCTTC.

This clone was seen only a few times. The chain recombines TRBV7-9 with TRBJ1-5, with D possibly being TRBD1 (5 bases). CDR3 length: 15 amino acids. The V end was cut by 5 bases, the J end by 4 bases, with 15 bases between. The germline CDR1 and CDR2 sequences are SEHNR and FQNEAQ (reference sequence). In DNA, the CDR3 is TGTGCCAGCAGCCCAGGGTTAGGGGAGAATCAGCCCCAGCATTTT. The encoded protein is CASSPGLGENQPQHF.

This clone was observed once. The chain couples TRBV28 to TRBJ2-3; D possibly corresponds to TRBD1 (5 bases). CDR3 length equals 14 residues. V gave up 3 bases and J gave up 2 bases, with 9 bases separating them. Germline V lookup: CDR1 MDHEN, CDR2 SYDVKM. CDR3 amino acids: CASSLIGDTDTQYF. CDR3 DNA sequence: TGTGCCAGCAGTTTGATAGGGGACACAGATACGCAGTATTTT.

The chain couples TRBV19 to TRBJ1-1; TRBD1 matches 8 bases. V lost 5 bases to trimming and J lost 4 bases; unmatched junction nucleotides: 3. The germline CDR1 and CDR2 sequences are LNHDA and SQIVND (reference sequence). The CDR3 is made up of 13 amino acids. The CDR3 loop reads CASSWGTGTEAFF. The CDR3 bases are TGTGCCAGTAGTTGGGGGACAGGCACTGAAGCTTTCTTT.

The V and J genes are TRBV6-6 and TRBJ1-6, with unresolved D. Germline V lookup: CDR1 MNHNY, CDR2 SVGAGI (reference sequence). The CDR3 extends over 13 amino acids. The ends were cut back, 9 bases at V and 3 bases at J, with 9 bases in the middle. The CDR3 protein is CASAWDYNSPLHF. The CDR3 DNA reads as TGTGCCAGTGCATGGGACTATAATTCACCCCTCCACTTT.

As concerns this clone: Other DNA sequences in the same sample also yield this CDR3. The rearrangement uses TRBV5-1 and TRBJ2-7; D remains unclear. The CDR3 loop spans 11 amino acids. V lost 0 bases, J lost 4 bases, and 2 bases lay in between. Germline V gene lookup returns CDR1 SGHRS and CDR2 YFSETQ. This chain's CDR3 is CASSLGYEQYF. Here the CDR3 DNA reads TGCGCCAGCAGCTTGGGGTACGAGCAGTACTTC.

The chain joins TRBV7-6 to TRBJ2-1, with 10 bases that match TRBD1. Germline V gene sequence: CDR1 SGHVS, CDR2 FNYEAQ. CDR3 length equals 14 residues. The junction had 4 bases not matched to a gene; V was cut back by 3 bases and J by 8 bases. The CDR3 spells CASSFGTGVDEQFF. The DNA of the CDR3 is TGTGCCAGCAGCTTTGGGACAGGGGTCGATGAGCAGTTCTTC.

The chain links TRBV2 to TRBJ2-7; 12 bases match TRBD1. The germline gives CDR1 SNHLY, CDR2 FYNNEI. Losses at the gene ends were 6 bases for V and 1 base for J; bases not matched to a gene: 10. The CDR3 has 17 residues. The CDR3 coding sequence is TGTGCCAGCAGCGCACCGGGACAGGGGGCACTTTCCTACGAGCAGTACTTC. It encodes CASSAPGQGALSYEQYF.

The V call is TRBV6-5, the J call TRBJ2-3; D gene unclear. The V end was cut by 0 bases, the J end by 5 bases, with 12 bases between. CDR3 length: 15 residues. From germline, CDR1 is MNHEY and CDR2 SVGAGI. The CDR3 sequence is CASSYSVSRGDTQYF. The DNA for the CDR3 is TGTGCCAGCAGTTACTCGGTCTCCCGAGGAGATACGCAGTATTTT.

This sequence joins TRBV11-2 and TRBJ2-2; no reliable D call. Germline V gene data show CDR1 as SGHAT and CDR2 as FQNNGV. This CDR3 region has 14 residues. Trimming stripped 5 bases from V and 0 bases from J, with 7 bases between. CDR3 sequence reads: CASSVTANTGELFF. For the CDR3, the DNA is TGTGCCAGCAGCGTAACAGCGAACACCGGGGAGCTGTTTTTT.

The V call is TRBV27, the J call TRBJ2-1; 10 positions agree with TRBD1. With V trimmed by 5 bases and J by 12 bases, 7 bases remained unmatched. The CDR3 extends over 13 amino acids. Germline values: CDR1 MNHEY, CDR2 SMNVEV (reference sequence). The CDR3 reads CASSIGQGVMQFF. The CDR3 DNA reads as TGTGCCAGCAGTATTGGACAGGGGGTAATGCAGTTCTTC.

This chain connects TRBV6-5 to TRBJ1-1; unclear D gene. Trimming pared 4 bases from V and 0 bases from J, leaving 15 bases between. Per the germline V gene, CDR1 is MNHEY and CDR2 is SVGAGI. This CDR3 region has 16 residues. CDR3: CASSSGRLVLNTEAFF. The DNA for the CDR3 is TGTGCCAGCAGTTCCGGCAGGCTTGTATTGAACACTGAAGCTTTCTTT.

The chain uses TRBV2 and TRBJ2-3; TRBD2 matches at 8 bases. Germline V lookup: CDR1 SNHLY, CDR2 FYNNEI. CDR3 length: 14 residues. V shed 6 bases and J 3 bases; nucleotides not matched to a gene: 5. The CDR3 sequence: CASRGAGGTDTQYF. The CDR3 bases are TGTGCCAGCAGAGGGGCGGGGGGAACAGATACGCAGTATTTT.

The chain's CDR3 is CASSLEVGEPFGQPQHF. CDR3 DNA: TGTGCCAGCAGCTTAGAGGTGGGGGAACCCTTCGGGCAGCCCCAGCATTTT. The V gene is TRBV7-9, the J gene TRBJ1-5, with a possible D match to TRBD1 (5 bases). This CDR3 has 17 residues. Deletions cut 1 base from V and 7 bases from J, with 20 bases between. The germline V gene has CDR1 SEHNR and CDR2 FQNEAQ (reference sequence).

The chain recombines TRBV7-9 with TRBJ2-1, with 10 positions matching TRBD2. Germline V gene lookup returns CDR1 SEHNR and CDR2 FQNEAQ (reference sequence). This CDR3 has 17 amino acids. The J segment lost 0 bases and the V segment lost 2 bases, leaving 4 bases of the junction unmatched. CDR3 sequence (DNA): TGTGCCAGCAGCTTAATAGCGGGGGGTGGCTCCTACAATGAGCAGTTCTTC. Its protein product is CASSLIAGGGSYNEQFF.

The gene calls are TRBV5-1 and TRBJ2-7; 7 nucleotides match TRBD1. The CDR3 has 14 residues. V lost 2 bases to trimming and J lost 3 bases; unmatched junction nucleotides: 5. Germline V gene lookup returns CDR1 SGHRS and CDR2 YFSETQ. The CDR3 spells CASSFTGDGYEQYF. DNA of the CDR3: TGCGCCAGCAGCTTCACAGGGGACGGCTACGAGCAGTACTTC.

This chain connects TRBV19 to TRBJ2-1; tentatively, D is TRBD1 (5 bases). The germline V gene encodes CDR1 LNHDA and CDR2 SQIVND (reference sequence). Trimming removed 1 base from V and 8 bases from J, with 12 bases in between. The CDR3 is made up of 14 amino acids. The CDR3 DNA reads as TGTGCCAGTAGTATAGTTCCAGGGTTGGATGAGCAGTTCTTC. Translation gives CASSIVPGLDEQFF.